This T cell receptor (beta chain) was captured by sequencing in a study of radiation and T cells in renal cell carcinoma. General study results and limits: Dominant CDR3 motifs were more common in irradiated tumors than controls.

Specified treatment: treatment-naive control, cytoreductive nephrectomy. Profiling relied on immunoSEQ multiplex PCR, and the TCRdb table lists in-frame clones only, not all of them. The table has almost 8,500 clones, less than 70% seen once; the top ten hold roughly 20%. This clone was counted between two and nine times. Antigen unknown. CDR1 is SGHRS and CDR2 is YFSETQ in the germline V gene. Trimming cost V 5 bases and J 1 base, with 12 bases left between them. There are 14 residues in the CDR3. V usage is TRBV5-1 and J usage is TRBJ1-1; D may be TRBD1 (5 bases). The receptor comes from a man in his sixties with renal cell carcinoma. Specimen: tumor tissue, collected from a patient whose treatment was nephrectomy without radiotherapy. The CDR3 reads CASRWMTENTEAFF. CDR3 bases: TGCGCCAGCAGGTGGATGACAGAGAACACTGAAGCTTTCTTT.